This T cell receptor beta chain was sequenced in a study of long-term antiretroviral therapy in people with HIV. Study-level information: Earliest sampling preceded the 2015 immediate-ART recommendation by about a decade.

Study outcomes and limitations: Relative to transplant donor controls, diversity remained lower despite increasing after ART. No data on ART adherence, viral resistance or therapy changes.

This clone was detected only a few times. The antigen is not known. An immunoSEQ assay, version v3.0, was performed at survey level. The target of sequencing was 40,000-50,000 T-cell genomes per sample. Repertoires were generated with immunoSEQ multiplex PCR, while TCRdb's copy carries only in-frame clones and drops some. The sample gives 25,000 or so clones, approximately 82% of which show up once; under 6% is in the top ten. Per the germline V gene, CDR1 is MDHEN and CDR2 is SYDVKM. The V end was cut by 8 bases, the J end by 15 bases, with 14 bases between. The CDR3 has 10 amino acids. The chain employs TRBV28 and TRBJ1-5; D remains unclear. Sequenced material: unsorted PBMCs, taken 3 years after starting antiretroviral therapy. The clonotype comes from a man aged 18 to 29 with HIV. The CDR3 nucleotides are TGTGCCAGCCTCAGGCGGATATGGCATTTT. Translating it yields CASLRRIWHF. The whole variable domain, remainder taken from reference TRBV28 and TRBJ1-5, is DVKVTQSSRYLVKRTGEKVFLECVQDMDHENMFWYRQDPGLGLRLIYFSYDVKMKEKGDIPEGYSVSREKKERFSLILESASTNQTSMYLCASLRRIWHFGDGTRLSIL.